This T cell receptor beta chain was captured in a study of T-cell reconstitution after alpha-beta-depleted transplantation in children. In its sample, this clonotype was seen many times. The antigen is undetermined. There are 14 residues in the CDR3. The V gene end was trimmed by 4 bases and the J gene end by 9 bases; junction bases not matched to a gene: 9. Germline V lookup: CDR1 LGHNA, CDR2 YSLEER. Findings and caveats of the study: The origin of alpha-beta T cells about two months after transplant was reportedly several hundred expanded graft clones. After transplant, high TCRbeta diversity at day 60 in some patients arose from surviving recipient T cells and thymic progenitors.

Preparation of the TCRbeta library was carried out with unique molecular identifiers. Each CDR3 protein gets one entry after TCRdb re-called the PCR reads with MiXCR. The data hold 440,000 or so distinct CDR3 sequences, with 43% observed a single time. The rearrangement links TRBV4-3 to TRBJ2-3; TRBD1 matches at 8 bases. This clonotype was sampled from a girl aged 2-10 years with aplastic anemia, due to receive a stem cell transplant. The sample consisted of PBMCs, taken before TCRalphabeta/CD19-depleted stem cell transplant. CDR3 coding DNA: TGCGCCAGCAGCCGCGATCAGGGGGCGAGGACGCAGTATTTT. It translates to CASSRDQGARTQYF.